Listed below are T cell receptor beta chains from one sample, sequenced in a study of T cell repertoires in cytomegalovirus infection. These receptors' antigens are unknown. A single record per CDR3 protein comes from TCRdb applying MiXCR to the reads. The sample holds 600,000 to 700,000 distinct CDR3 sequences, roughly 36% seen once. Material: cultured PBMCs, obtained from culture after CMV antigen stimulation. These receptors all come from a human donor in good health (CMV status not recorded). Some clones in this sample may be carry-over from other donors' samples. CDR3s include the opening cysteine and the closing phenylalanine or tryptophan. The D gene is left open where the match is weak. The size of a clone is reported for some rows only, either as once, few or many, or as a class for expanded clones.

J gene,clone size,V gene,D gene,CDR3 protein,CDR3 DNA
TRBJ1-6,NA,TRBV18,TRBD1,CASSPGTGANSPLHF,TGTGCCAGCTCACCTGGGACAGGGGCGAATTCACCCCTCCACTTT
TRBJ1-3,NA,TRBV7-9,NA,CASTEFSGNSGNTIYF,TGTGCCAGCACCGAATTCTCCGGGAACTCTGGAAACACCATATATTTT
TRBJ1-6,few,TRBV11-3,TRBD1,CASSLSGGNSPLHF,TGTGCCAGCAGCTTATCAGGGGGCAATTCACCCCTCCACTTT
TRBJ1-5,NA,TRBV6-1,NA,CASPARLGQPQHF,TGTGCCAGCCCCGCGCGTCTAGGGCAGCCCCAGCATTTT
TRBJ2-5,once,TRBV20-1,NA,CSASGLGTRQETQYF,TGCAGTGCTAGTGGTCTCGGGACTCGACAAGAGACCCAGTACTTC
TRBJ1-2,NA,TRBV5-5,NA,CASSLAGDRARTYGYTF,TGTGCCAGCAGCTTGGCCGGTGACAGAGCTCGGACCTATGGCTACACCTTC
TRBJ2-1,many,TRBV7-2,NA,CASSLWGSNEQFF,TGTGCCAGCAGCTTATGGGGTTCCAATGAGCAGTTCTTC
TRBJ2-2,NA,TRBV27,NA,CASRGWAANTGELFF,TGTGCCAGCAGGGGGTGGGCAGCGAACACCGGGGAGCTGTTTTTT
TRBJ1-2,NA,TRBV11-2,TRBD1,CASSLGTGQGLYYGYTF,TGTGCCAGCAGCTTAGGGACAGGACAGGGGCTTTACTATGGCTACACCTTC
TRBJ2-7,NA,TRBV6-1,TRBD2,CASSHSLAGEDEQYF,TGTGCCAGCAGTCACTCTTTAGCGGGAGAAGACGAGCAGTACTTC
TRBJ2-5,few,TRBV7-2,TRBD2,CASSKWTSVETQYF,TGTGCCAGCAGTAAATGGACTAGCGTAGAGACCCAGTACTTC
TRBJ2-2,few,TRBV20-1,NA,CSAGVRDPGELFF,TGCAGTGCGGGTGTGAGGGACCCCGGGGAGCTGTTTTTT
TRBJ1-1,NA,TRBV14,NA,CASSQDNSWVGAFF,TGTGCCAGCAGCCAAGATAATTCGTGGGTTGGAGCTTTCTTT
TRBJ1-1,NA,TRBV14,NA,CASSQQTGYTEAFF,TGTGCCAGCAGCCAACAAACCGGGTACACTGAAGCTTTCTTT
TRBJ2-3,NA,TRBV2,NA,CASSERVASTDTQYF,TGTGCCAGCAGTGAGCGGGTGGCTAGCACAGATACGCAGTATTTT
TRBJ1-2,NA,TRBV5-6,NA,CASSFSWYGYTF,TGTGCCAGCAGCTTTTCCTGGTATGGCTACACCTTC
TRBJ2-1,few,TRBV6-1,TRBD2,CASSPLADYNEQFF,TGTGCCAGCAGTCCCCTAGCGGACTACAATGAGCAGTTCTTC
TRBJ2-1,many,TRBV6-1,TRBD1,CASSLRQGPYNEQFF,TGTGCCAGCAGTTTACGACAGGGTCCCTACAATGAGCAGTTCTTC
TRBJ1-1,NA,TRBV10-3,TRBD1,CAIRTGGNTEAFF,TGTGCCATCAGGACAGGGGGGAACACTGAAGCTTTCTTT
TRBJ2-2,NA,TRBV12-3/TRBV12-4,TRBD1,CASSTRDRTLANTGELFF,TGTGCCAGCAGTACCCGGGACAGGACCCTCGCGAACACCGGGGAGCTGTTTTTT
TRBJ2-3,many,TRBV7-9,TRBD2,CASSFLSTSGTDTQYF,TGTGCCAGCAGCTTCCTCTCGACTAGCGGGACAGATACGCAGTATTTT
TRBJ2-7,many,TRBV7-2,TRBD2,CASSLARTSGNSPPYEQYF,TGTGCCAGCAGCTTAGCCCGGACTAGCGGGAACTCTCCTCCATACGAGCAGTACTTC
TRBJ1-2,NA,TRBV28,TRBD1,CASSIPPGQDSYGYTF,TGTGCCAGCAGTATCCCTCCGGGACAGGACTCCTATGGCTACACCTTC
TRBJ2-1,few,TRBV6-2/TRBV6-3,TRBD2,CASSLASGSVNEQFF,TGTGCCAGCAGTTTGGCGAGCGGGAGTGTTAATGAGCAGTTCTTC
TRBJ2-7,few,TRBV7-8,TRBD1,CASSLTQGAREQYF,TGTGCCAGCAGCTTAACGCAGGGGGCGCGCGAGCAGTACTTC
TRBJ2-3,NA,TRBV7-9,TRBD2,CASSAPSGRTPDTQYF,TGTGCCAGCAGCGCGCCGAGCGGGAGGACGCCAGATACGCAGTATTTT
TRBJ2-1,NA,TRBV10-3,TRBD2,CAIRALGTSGGSSYNEQFF,TGTGCCATCAGAGCCTTAGGGACTAGCGGGGGGAGCTCCTACAATGAGCAGTTCTTC
TRBJ2-3,few,TRBV29-1,NA,CSVYSTDTQYF,TGCAGCGTTTATTCCACAGATACGCAGTATTTT
TRBJ1-5,few,TRBV19,NA,CASSNSGTSQHF,TGTGCCAGTAGTAACTCGGGTACTTCCCAGCATTTT
TRBJ2-7,few,TRBV10-2,TRBD2,CASRPSGVSYEQYF,TGCGCCAGCAGACCAAGCGGGGTCTCCTACGAGCAGTACTTC
TRBJ1-6,NA,TRBV15,NA,CATGVWVDDSPLHF,TGTGCCACCGGGGTTTGGGTGGATGATTCACCCCTCCACTTT
TRBJ1-5,many,TRBV7-2,NA,CASSRDMDQPQHF,TGTGCCAGCAGCCGAGATATGGATCAGCCCCAGCATTTT
TRBJ1-2,few,TRBV7-6,NA,CASSLGGGFYGYTF,TGTGCCAGCAGCTTGGGTGGGGGATTCTATGGCTACACCTTC
TRBJ2-1,NA,TRBV7-9,NA,CASSLPPAEYYNEQFF,TGTGCCAGCAGCCTCCCCCCAGCGGAATACTACAATGAGCAGTTCTTC
TRBJ1-5,few,TRBV5-1,NA,CASSLSDDRNQPQHF,TGCGCCAGCAGCCTGTCAGACGACAGAAATCAGCCCCAGCATTTT
TRBJ1-1,NA,TRBV27,NA,CASSSQVGTEAFF,TGTGCCAGCAGTTCTCAGGTGGGCACTGAAGCTTTCTTT
TRBJ2-5,many,TRBV7-2,NA,CASSRPGPETQYF,TGTGCCAGCAGCAGGCCCGGGCCGGAGACCCAGTACTTC
TRBJ1-5,NA,TRBV19,NA,CASSIPYRGNQPQHF,TGTGCCAGTAGTATCCCATACAGGGGCAATCAGCCCCAGCATTTT
TRBJ2-6,NA,TRBV12-5,NA,CASGSGSGANVLTF,TGTGCTAGTGGTTCAGGTTCTGGGGCCAACGTCCTGACTTTC
TRBJ2-7,few,TRBV5-1,NA,CASSLGGDPTISEQYF,TGCGCCAGCAGCTTGGGAGGGGACCCAACAATCTCCGAGCAGTACTTC
TRBJ2-5,NA,TRBV7-6,TRBD1,CASSTIPDRGRETQYF,TGTGCCAGCAGCACCATCCCGGACAGGGGACGAGAGACCCAGTACTTC
TRBJ1-5,few,TRBV6-6,NA,CASNIYSNQPQHF,TGTGCCAGCAACATATATAGCAATCAGCCCCAGCATTTT